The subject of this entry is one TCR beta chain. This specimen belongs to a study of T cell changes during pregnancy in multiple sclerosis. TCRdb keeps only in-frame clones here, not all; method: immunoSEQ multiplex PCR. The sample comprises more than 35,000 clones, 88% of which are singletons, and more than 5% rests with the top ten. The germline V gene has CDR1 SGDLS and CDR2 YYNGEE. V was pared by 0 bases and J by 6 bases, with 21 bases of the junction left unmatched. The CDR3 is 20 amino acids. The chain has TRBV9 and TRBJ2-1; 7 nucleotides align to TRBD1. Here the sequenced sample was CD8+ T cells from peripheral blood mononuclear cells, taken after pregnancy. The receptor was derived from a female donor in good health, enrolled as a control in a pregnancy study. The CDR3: CASSVATPGIVGQWSNEQFF. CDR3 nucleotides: TGTGCCAGCAGCGTAGCTACCCCTGGGATCGTGGGACAGTGGAGCAATGAGCAGTTCTTC.